This TCR beta chain was captured by sequencing in a study of blood T cell repertoires in COVID-19. Study context: COVID-19 samples from acute and convalescent phases originated in the United States, Italy and Spain.

Profiling relied on immunoSEQ multiplex PCR, and the TCRdb table lists in-frame clones only, not all of them. Of some 300,000 clones in the sample, roughly nine tenths are singletons; the top ten hold roughly 1%. Trimming removed 6 bases from V and 0 bases from J, with 15 bases in between. The CDR3 loop spans 14 amino acids. Germline V CDR1 and CDR2: SQVTM, ANQGSEA. This chain uses TRBV29-1 with TRBJ2-7; D is unresolved. What was sequenced was PBMCs or T cells enriched from blood (not recorded which). The sequence was collected from a woman aged 30 to 39 who had recovered from COVID-19. The DNA of the CDR3 is TGCAGCGTGGCCAACTCAGCGAGCTCCTACGAGCAGTACTTC. Residues: CSVANSASSYEQYF.